This TCR beta chain was identified during a study of blood T cell repertoires in COVID-19. The ends were cut back, 2 bases at V and 4 bases at J, with 12 bases in the middle. CDR3 length: 14 residues. In germline, CDR1 is SGDLS, CDR2 YYNGEE. Profiled with immunoSEQ multiplex PCR; TCRdb holds only in-frame clones, not every one. The sample consists of around 280,000 clones, approximately 90% of them appearing once. This chain links TRBV9 with TRBJ1-2; D may be TRBD1 (6 bases). Sequencing input: peripheral blood. The sequence was collected from a woman between 45 and 60 years old who had recovered from COVID-19. The CDR3 nucleotides are TGTGCCAGCAGCGTCGGAGGGGGGGCCTATGGCTACACCTTC. Encoded protein: CASSVGGGAYGYTF. The full variable domain, its missing parts supplied by reference TRBV9 and TRBJ1-2, is DSGVTQTPKHLITATGQRVTLRCSPRSGDLSVYWYQQSLDQGLQFLIQYYNGEERAKGNILERFSAQQFPDLHSELNLSSLELGDSALYFCASSVGGGAYGYTFGSGTRLTVV.